Included here is one T cell receptor (beta chain) sequence, with context. The clone's antigen remains unknown. There are no base qualities to consult, and no much larger clone falls within one base. This sample stems from a study of blood T cell repertoires in COVID-19 (dated by TCRdb to 2018 to 2020). Regarding the research as a whole: Samples covering the acute and convalescent phases of COVID-19 were provided by collaborators in the United States, Italy and Spain. A de-identified subject ID, COVID-19 status, age in years and sex were almost always included in the sample metadata. The samples were drawn from the first 160 participants of the ongoing ImmuneRACE study and from 1,254 subjects provided by 6 global collaborators. The material from the prospective study consisted of cDNA or gDNA derived from T cells, B-cell-depleted T cells, or PBMCs. Subjects who had been exposed to COVID-19, were actively infected with it, or had recovered from it provided the deeply sampled blood TCRbeta repertoires that made up the dataset. The repertoires were released in a freely available public database meant as a resource for research on the immune response to SARS-CoV-2. HLA class I and class II types, where available, came from metadata supplied by the sample provider rather than from assay-based typing. The full study reports these points: The amount of clinical and demographic metadata varied by source and participant and was provided uncurated.

The germline V end is reduced by 6 bases and the J end by 2 bases; junction bases left unmatched: 24. Reading from cysteine to phenylalanine, the CDR3 counts 21 amino acids. Only CDR3 DNA is held: 63 bases, read in frame from base 1. Taken from the germline V gene (reference sequence), the CDR1 and CDR2 loops are LGHDT and YNNKEL. The immunoSEQ Assay, a bias-controlled multiplex PCR, was used to amplify TCRbeta CDR3 regions from genomic DNA. Concerning the study's data processing: The number of nucleated cells in each sample was estimated by amplification of reference gene primers within the assay. Sequence reads were collapsed and filtered to measure the absolute abundance of every unique TCRbeta CDR3 rearrangement. For each sample, productive Simpson clonality was calculated by taking the square root of Simpson's diversity index across productive rearrangements. TCRdb took over this immuneACCESS table, retaining in-frame rearrangements with V and J assigned. Such tables are incomplete; in checked studies, under half of the missing clones stem from an unresolved V gene, and the remainder is unexplained. The V and J calls and the clone size are those of that table, but D and trimming were determined from the DNA. The sample table contains 95,000 to 120,000 clones; only one count was recorded for under 85% of them. The ten largest clones take up 4% to 4.5% of the sample.

Collaborating institutions collected whole blood in K2EDTA tubes following their own protocols. For TCRbeta analysis, collaborators shipped samples in one of three forms: frozen whole blood, isolated PBMCs, or DNA extracted from either of those sample types. The TCR was taken from a woman between 65 and 79 years old with acute or convalescent COVID-19. The specimen was peripheral blood. The sequence joins TRBV3-1 (or the pseudogene TRBV3-2) to TRBJ1-5; 8 junctional bases match TRBD1. The bases are TGTGCCAGCAGAAATTTAGAAAGACAGGGGACCGGCGGGATAGGCAATCAGCCCCAGCATTTT. The resulting protein is CASRNLERQGTGGIGNQPQHF.